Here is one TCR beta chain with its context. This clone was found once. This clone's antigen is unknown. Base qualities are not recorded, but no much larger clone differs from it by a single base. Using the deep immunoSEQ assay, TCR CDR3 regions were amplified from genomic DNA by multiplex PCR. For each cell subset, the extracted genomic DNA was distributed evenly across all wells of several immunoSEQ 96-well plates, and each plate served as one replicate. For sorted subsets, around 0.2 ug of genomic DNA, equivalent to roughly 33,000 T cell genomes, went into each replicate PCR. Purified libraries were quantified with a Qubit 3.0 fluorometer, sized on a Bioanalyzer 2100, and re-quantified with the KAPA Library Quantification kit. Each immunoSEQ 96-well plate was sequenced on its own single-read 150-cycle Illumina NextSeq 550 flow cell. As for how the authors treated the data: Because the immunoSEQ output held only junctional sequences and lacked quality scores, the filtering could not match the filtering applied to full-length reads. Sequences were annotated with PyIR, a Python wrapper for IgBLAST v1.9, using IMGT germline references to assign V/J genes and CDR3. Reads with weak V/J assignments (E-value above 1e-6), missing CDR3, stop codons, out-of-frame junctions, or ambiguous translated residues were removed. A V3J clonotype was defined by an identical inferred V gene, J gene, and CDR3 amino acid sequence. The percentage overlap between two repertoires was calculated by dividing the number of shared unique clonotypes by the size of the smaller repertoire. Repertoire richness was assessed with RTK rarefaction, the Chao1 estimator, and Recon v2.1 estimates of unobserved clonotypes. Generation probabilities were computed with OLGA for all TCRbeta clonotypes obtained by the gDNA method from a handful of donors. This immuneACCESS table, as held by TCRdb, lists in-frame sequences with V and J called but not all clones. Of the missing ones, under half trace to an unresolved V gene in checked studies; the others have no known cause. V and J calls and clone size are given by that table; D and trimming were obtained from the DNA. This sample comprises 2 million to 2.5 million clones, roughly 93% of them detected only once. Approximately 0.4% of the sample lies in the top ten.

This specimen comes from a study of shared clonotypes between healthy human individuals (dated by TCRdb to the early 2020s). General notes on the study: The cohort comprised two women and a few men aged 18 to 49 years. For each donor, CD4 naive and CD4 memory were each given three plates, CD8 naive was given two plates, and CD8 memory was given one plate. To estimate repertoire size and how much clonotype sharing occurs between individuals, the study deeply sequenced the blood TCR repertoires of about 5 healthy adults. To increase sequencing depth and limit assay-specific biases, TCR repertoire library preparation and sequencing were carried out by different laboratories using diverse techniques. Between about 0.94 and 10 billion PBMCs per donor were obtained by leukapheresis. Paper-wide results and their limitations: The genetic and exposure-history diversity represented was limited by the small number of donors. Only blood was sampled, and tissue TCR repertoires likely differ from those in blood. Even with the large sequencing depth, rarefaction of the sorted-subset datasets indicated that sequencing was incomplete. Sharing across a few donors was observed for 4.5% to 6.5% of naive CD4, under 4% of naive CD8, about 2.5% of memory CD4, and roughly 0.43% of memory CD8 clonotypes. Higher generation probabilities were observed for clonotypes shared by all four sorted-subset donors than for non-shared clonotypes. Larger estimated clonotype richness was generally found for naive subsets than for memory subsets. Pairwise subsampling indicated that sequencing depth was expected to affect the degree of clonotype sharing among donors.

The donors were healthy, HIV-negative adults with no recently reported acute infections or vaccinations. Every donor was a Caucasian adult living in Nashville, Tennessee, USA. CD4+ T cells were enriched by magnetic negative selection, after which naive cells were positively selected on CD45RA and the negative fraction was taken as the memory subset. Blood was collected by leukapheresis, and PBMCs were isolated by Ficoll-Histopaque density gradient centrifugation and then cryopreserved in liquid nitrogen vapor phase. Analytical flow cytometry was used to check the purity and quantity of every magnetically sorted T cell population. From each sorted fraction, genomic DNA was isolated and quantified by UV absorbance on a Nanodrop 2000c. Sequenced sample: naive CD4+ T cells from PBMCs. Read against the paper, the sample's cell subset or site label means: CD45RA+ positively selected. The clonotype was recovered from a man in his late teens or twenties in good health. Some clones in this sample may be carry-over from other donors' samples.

The encoded CDR3 is CASSPAPSGIRETQYF. The DNA sequence is as follows: TGTGCCAGCAGCCCAGCCCCTAGCGGGATTCGGGAGACCCAGTACTTC. The sequence is built from TRBV7-9 and TRBJ2-5, and 9 junctional nucleotides match TRBD2. As encoded in the germline V gene (reference sequence), CDR1 is SEHNR while CDR2 is FQNEAQ. Counted from cysteine to phenylalanine, this CDR3 has 16 amino acids. The sequence is cut down to CDR3 DNA, 48 bases in frame from base 1. For this chain, trimming is 5 bases at the V end and 5 bases at the J end, and the number of junction bases without a gene match is 12. The CDR3, completed at both ends by the reference TRBV7-9 and TRBJ2-5 genes, gives the full variable domain DTGVSQNPRHKITKRGQNVTFRCDPISEHNRLYWYRQTLGQGPEFLTYFQNEAQLEKSRLLSDRFSAERPKGSFSTLEIQRTEQGDSAMYLCASSPAPSGIRETQYFGPGTRLLVL.